This entry features one TCR beta chain sequence. CDR3 length equals 12 residues. From germline, CDR1 is MNHEY and CDR2 SVGAGI. Unmatched junction bases numbered 6, after V lost 6 bases and J lost 11 bases. Measured with immunoSEQ multiplex PCR; TCRdb has only the in-frame clones, and not every one. Among about 170,000 clones listed, about 86% were seen once. The sample originates from a study of blood T cell repertoires in COVID-19. Study information: T cells, B-cell-depleted T cells, or PBMCs supplied cDNA or gDNA.

Seattle patient enrollment occurred during active infection, with longitudinal follow-up thereafter. The V and J genes are TRBV6-5 and TRBJ1-1, with TRBD1 identical over 10 bases. This sequence was found in a woman aged 60-75 years with COVID-19, enrolled during active disease. What was sequenced was peripheral blood. The DNA for the CDR3 is TGTGCCAGCAGACCGACAGGGGGCGAGGCTTTCTTT. This gives the protein CASRPTGGEAFF.